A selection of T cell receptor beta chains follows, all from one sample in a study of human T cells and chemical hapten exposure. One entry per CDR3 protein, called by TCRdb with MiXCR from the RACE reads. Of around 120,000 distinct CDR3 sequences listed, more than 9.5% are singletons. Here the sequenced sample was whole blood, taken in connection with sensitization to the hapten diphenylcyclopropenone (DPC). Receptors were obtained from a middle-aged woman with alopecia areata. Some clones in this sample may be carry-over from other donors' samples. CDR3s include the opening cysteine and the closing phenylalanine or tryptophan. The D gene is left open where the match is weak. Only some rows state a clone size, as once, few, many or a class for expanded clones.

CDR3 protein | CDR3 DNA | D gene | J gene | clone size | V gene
CASSRGLAGERGSPDTQYF | TGTGCCAGCAGCCGAGGACTAGCGGGAGAGAGGGGCTCGCCAGATACGCAGTATTTT | TRBD2 | TRBJ2-3 | many | TRBV14
CASRTGVIDEQFF | TGTGCCAGCAGGACAGGGGTGATCGATGAGCAGTTCTTC | TRBD1 | TRBJ2-1 | many | TRBV28
CASSRGYLESSYNEQFF | TGTGCCAGCAGTCGCGGATATCTCGAAAGCTCCTACAATGAGCAGTTCTTC | NA | TRBJ2-1 | NA | TRBV6-2/TRBV6-3
CASSAGQPRGYTF | TGTGCCAGCAGTGCGGGACAGCCGAGAGGCTACACCTTC | TRBD1 | TRBJ1-2 | NA | TRBV6-5
CASAQQGANTEAFF | TGCGCCAGTGCGCAACAGGGGGCGAACACTGAAGCTTTCTTT | TRBD1 | TRBJ1-1 | few | TRBV5-1
CASSYLPGGANVLTF | TGTGCCAGCAGTTATCTTCCCGGAGGGGCCAACGTCCTGACTTTC | NA | TRBJ2-6 | few | TRBV6-5
CASSQDRGVPNTEAFF | TGCGCCAGCAGCCAAGATCGGGGAGTCCCGAACACTGAAGCTTTCTTT | NA | TRBJ1-1 | many | TRBV4-3
CASSGGQGRTDTQYF | TGCGCCAGCAGCGGGGGACAGGGTCGAACAGATACGCAGTATTTT | TRBD1 | TRBJ2-3 | NA | TRBV5-1
CASSLPGLAGVNHRGGELFF | TGTGCCAGCAGCCTGCCGGGACTAGCGGGAGTAAACCATCGGGGCGGGGAGCTGTTTTTT | TRBD2 | TRBJ2-2 | NA | TRBV5-4
CASSHRDLLRTDTQYF | TGTGCCAGCAGCCACCGGGACCTCCTCCGCACAGATACGCAGTATTTT | NA | TRBJ2-3 | many | TRBV12-3/TRBV12-4
CASSLGWGSEQFF | TGTGCCAGCAGCTTAGGGTGGGGCTCTGAGCAGTTCTTC | NA | TRBJ2-1 | NA | TRBV7-2
CATSRGRGTGANVLTF | TGTGCCACCAGCAGGGGGCGCGGGACTGGGGCCAACGTCCTGACTTTC | NA | TRBJ2-6 | NA | TRBV15
CASSPQGANTGELFF | TGTGCCAGCAGCCCGCAGGGGGCGAACACCGGGGAGCTGTTTTTT | TRBD1 | TRBJ2-2 | NA | TRBV5-5
CASSLDYGYTF | TGTGCCAGCAGCTTGGATTATGGCTACACCTTC | NA | TRBJ1-2 | few | TRBV5-5
CASSDGGYNEQFF | TGTGCCAGCAGTGACGGGGGATACAATGAGCAGTTCTTC | NA | TRBJ2-1 | NA | TRBV28
CASSLDRGLGAFF | TGTGCCAGCAGTTTAGACAGGGGCCTTGGAGCTTTCTTT | TRBD1 | TRBJ1-1 | many | TRBV12-3/TRBV12-4
CASSFRDSVTDTQYF | TGTGCCAGCAGCTTCCGGGACAGTGTCACAGATACGCAGTATTTT | TRBD1 | TRBJ2-3 | NA | TRBV7-2
CASITVTNEKLFF | TGTGCCAGCATTACGGTGACTAATGAAAAACTGTTTTTT | NA | TRBJ1-4 | few | TRBV2
CASSLGRDYGYTF | TGTGCCAGCAGTCTTGGGCGGGACTATGGCTACACCTTC | NA | TRBJ1-2 | many | TRBV28
CASSPGVRGSLNTEAFF | TGTGCCAGCAGCCCCGGAGTCCGGGGATCGTTGAACACTGAAGCTTTCTTT | NA | TRBJ1-1 | many | TRBV7-3
CASSLETGSSGGYTF | TGCGCCAGCAGCTTGGAAACAGGGAGCTCAGGCGGCTACACCTTC | NA | TRBJ1-2 | NA | TRBV5-1
CASSLEGKPQHF | TGTGCCAGCAGTTTAGAGGGTAAGCCCCAGCATTTT | NA | TRBJ1-5 | few | TRBV28
CASSLWGFTEAFF | TGTGCCAGCAGTTTGTGGGGTTTCACTGAAGCTTTCTTT | NA | TRBJ1-1 | many | TRBV12-3/TRBV12-4
CASSYLPSGYEQYF | TGTGCCAGCAGTTACCTACCCTCCGGCTACGAGCAGTACTTC | NA | TRBJ2-7 | NA | TRBV6-2/TRBV6-3
CSARVQRGAYEQYF | TGCAGTGCTAGAGTCCAGCGGGGCGCCTACGAGCAGTACTTC | TRBD2 | TRBJ2-7 | few | TRBV20-1
CAWGQSRYEQYF | TGTGCCTGGGGACAGTCTCGCTACGAGCAGTACTTC | TRBD1 | TRBJ2-7 | NA | TRBV2
CSPAVGSGGPQETQYF | TGCAGTCCCGCCGTCGGTAGCGGGGGACCTCAAGAGACCCAGTACTTC | TRBD2 | TRBJ2-5 | NA | TRBV20-1
CSARDIPTGNYGYTF | TGCAGTGCTAGAGATATCCCCACCGGTAACTATGGCTACACCTTC | NA | TRBJ1-2 | few | TRBV20-1
CASSHPAGVAGELFF | TGTGCCAGTAGTCACCCAGCGGGGGTCGCCGGGGAGCTGTTTTTT | TRBD2 | TRBJ2-2 | many | TRBV19
CASSVAAGSQTQYF | TGTGCCAGCAGCGTAGCTGCAGGGTCGCAGACCCAGTACTTC | NA | TRBJ2-5 | few | TRBV9
CASTTGGDGPYEQYF | TGTGCCAGCACCACGGGGGGGGATGGACCCTACGAGCAGTACTTC | TRBD2 | TRBJ2-7 | few | TRBV28
CASSIGGGAGNEQFF | TGTGCCAGTAGTATAGGCGGGGGGGCCGGCAATGAGCAGTTCTTC | TRBD2 | TRBJ2-1 | few | TRBV19
CASSQEVAANTGELFF | TGTGCCAGCAGCCAAGAGGTAGCGGCGAACACCGGGGAGCTGTTTTTT | NA | TRBJ2-2 | NA | TRBV14
CAIRDTGAGDSPLHF | TGTGCCATCAGGGACACAGGGGCCGGGGATTCACCCCTCCACTTT | TRBD1 | TRBJ1-6 | NA | TRBV10-3
CASSVGAGAIYEQYF | TGTGCCAGCAGCGTAGGGGCAGGGGCAATCTACGAGCAGTACTTC | NA | TRBJ2-7 | NA | TRBV9
CASMWSREAFF | TGTGCCAGCATGTGGTCCCGCGAGGCTTTCTTT | NA | TRBJ1-1 | few | TRBV12-3/TRBV12-4
CAISESTGSPLHF | TGTGCCATCAGTGAGTCGACGGGTTCACCCCTCCACTTT | NA | TRBJ1-6 | once | TRBV10-3
CASSYRGTGGHTEAFF | TGTGCCAGCAGTTACCGAGGGACAGGGGGCCACACTGAAGCTTTCTTT | TRBD1 | TRBJ1-1 | many | TRBV6-2/TRBV6-3
CSVEWQAKNTGELFF | TGCAGCGTTGAGTGGCAGGCAAAGAACACCGGGGAGCTGTTTTTT | NA | TRBJ2-2 | NA | TRBV29-1
CASTPRTVAGELFF | TGTGCCAGTACGCCGAGGACAGTGGCCGGGGAGCTGTTTTTT | NA | TRBJ2-2 | few | TRBV19
CASSRTIPSSYNEQFF | TGTGCCAGCAGCCGGACTATCCCGAGCTCCTACAATGAGCAGTTCTTC | NA | TRBJ2-1 | few | TRBV7-2
CSAFMGAETQYF | TGCAGCGCTTTTATGGGGGCGGAGACCCAGTACTTC | NA | TRBJ2-5 | few | TRBV29-1
CARPAGVQVGTYNEQFF | TGTGCCAGGCCCGCTGGGGTTCAAGTAGGTACCTACAATGAGCAGTTCTTC | NA | TRBJ2-1 | many | TRBV6-5
CASSLEQGRGNTEAFF | TGTGCCAGCAGCTTAGAACAGGGACGTGGGAACACTGAAGCTTTCTTT | NA | TRBJ1-1 | few | TRBV7-2
CASSDEADYNEQFF | TGTGCCAGCAGTGACGAAGCGGACTACAATGAGCAGTTCTTC | NA | TRBJ2-1 | few | TRBV25-1
CASSLSGASYEQYF | TGTGCCAGCAGCTTATCGGGGGCCTCCTACGAGCAGTACTTC | NA | TRBJ2-7 | few | TRBV13
CASSALTRNQPQHF | TGTGCCAGCAGCGCGTTGACACGCAATCAGCCCCAGCATTTT | NA | TRBJ1-5 | NA | TRBV28
CASRPPGPSGNTIYF | TGTGCCAGCAGACCCCCGGGCCCTTCTGGAAACACCATATATTTT | NA | TRBJ1-3 | many | TRBV27
CASSLTGMVTEAFF | TGTGCCAGCAGCTTAACAGGGATGGTCACTGAAGCTTTCTTT | NA | TRBJ1-1 | few | TRBV7-9
CASSSHLFGQEATNEKLFF | TGTGCCAGCAGCTCCCATTTATTCGGACAGGAGGCAACTAATGAAAAACTGTTTTTT | TRBD1 | TRBJ1-4 | few | TRBV7-8
CSSWLEREAFF | TGCAGCTCTTGGCTGGAAAGGGAAGCTTTCTTT | NA | TRBJ1-1 | NA | TRBV29-1
CASSFQGSNYGYTF | TGTGCCAGCAGTTTCCAGGGATCTAACTATGGCTACACCTTC | NA | TRBJ1-2 | many | TRBV12-3/TRBV12-4
CASSPAGAGELFF | TGTGCCAGCAGCCCGGCGGGGGCCGGGGAGCTGTTTTTT | TRBD2 | TRBJ2-2 | many | TRBV7-3